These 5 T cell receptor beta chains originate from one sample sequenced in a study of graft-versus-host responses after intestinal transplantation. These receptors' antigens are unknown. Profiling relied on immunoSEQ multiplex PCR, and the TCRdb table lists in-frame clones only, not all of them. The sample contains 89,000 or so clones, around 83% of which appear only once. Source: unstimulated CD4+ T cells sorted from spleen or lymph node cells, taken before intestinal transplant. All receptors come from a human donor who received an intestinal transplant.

The CDR3 nucleotides are TGTGCCAGCAGCGTAGGGTTTCGAGGTACTGGGGCCAACGTCCTGACTTTC. It encodes CASSVGFRGTGANVLTF. V gene TRBV9 combines with J gene TRBJ2-6, with D unresolved. The CDR3 covers 17 residues. Trimming removed 0 bases from V and 2 bases from J, with 12 bases in between. Germline V gene lookup returns CDR1 SGDLS and CDR2 YYNGEE.

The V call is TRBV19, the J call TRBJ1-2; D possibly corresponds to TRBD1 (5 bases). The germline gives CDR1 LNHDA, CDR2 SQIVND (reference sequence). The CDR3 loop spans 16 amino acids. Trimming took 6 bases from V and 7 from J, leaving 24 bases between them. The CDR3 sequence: CASSLPGTQSGLGYTF. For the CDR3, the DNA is TGTGCCAGTAGCCTCCCTGGGACTCAAAGCGGTCTTGGCTACACCTTC.

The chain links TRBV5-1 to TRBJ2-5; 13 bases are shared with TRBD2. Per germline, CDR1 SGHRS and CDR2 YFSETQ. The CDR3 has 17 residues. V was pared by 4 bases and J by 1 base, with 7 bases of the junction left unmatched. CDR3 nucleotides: TGCGCCAGCAGCGGTGGGACTAGCGGGACCCTCCAAGAGACCCAGTACTTC. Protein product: CASSGGTSGTLQETQYF.

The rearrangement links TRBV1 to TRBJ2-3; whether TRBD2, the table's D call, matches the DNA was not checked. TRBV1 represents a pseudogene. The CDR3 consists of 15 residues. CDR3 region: CTSSHPLRSTDTQYF. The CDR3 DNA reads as TGCACCAGCAGCCATCCCCTGAGGAGCACAGATACGCAGTATTTT.

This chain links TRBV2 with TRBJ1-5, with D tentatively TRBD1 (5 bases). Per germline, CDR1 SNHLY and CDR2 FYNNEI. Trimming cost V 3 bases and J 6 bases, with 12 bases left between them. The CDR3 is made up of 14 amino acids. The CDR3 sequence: CASSDGGVGQPQHF. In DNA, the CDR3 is TGTGCCAGCAGTGACGGAGGGGTGGGTCAGCCCCAGCATTTT.